This TCR beta chain was sequenced in a study of cytomegalovirus exposure and HLA in healthy donors. As for the study in general: The use of the same platform for the 90 to 150 validation repertoires and the roughly 700 first-cohort repertoires was reported by a later analysis. Notes on the study in general: Rarity held for most TCR sequences, but there were some public TCRs that occurred in many donors. The investigators catalogued 150 or so TCR beta chains as cytomegalovirus-associated.

Looked up from germline, CDR1 is SQVTM and CDR2 is ANQGSEA. The CDR3 runs to 13 residues. Germline trimming cut 5 bases from V and 3 bases from J; bases unmatched to any gene: 6. A note on this clone: Its antigen is not identified.

Sequencing used immunoSEQ multiplex PCR; TCRdb keeps in-frame clones, though not all of them. Here the sample spans fewer than 250,000 clones, roughly 89% being singletons. The approximately 130-subject validation cohort, separate from the 666-subject first cohort, included the donors. The specimen was PBMCs. This chain connects TRBV29-1 to TRBJ2-7; 8 nucleotides match TRBD1. This sequence originates from a man aged 18 to 29 in good health and CMV-seronegative. The CDR3 DNA reads TGCAGCGTTTCCGGGACAGGCCACTACGAGCAGTACTTC. Translation: CSVSGTGHYEQYF.